What follows describes a single T cell receptor beta chain. Its target is unknown. Libraries were prepared by immunoSEQ multiplex PCR; TCRdb keeps only in-frame clonotypes and omits some of them. The sample consists of 30,000 or so clones, approximately 90% of them appearing once. This record comes from a study of T cells in localized non-small cell lung cancer. The study's findings and limits: There was higher T cell clonality in uninvolved adjacent lung than in tumor, and it was highest there. Within adjacent lung there appeared a median approximately 60 of the top 100 tumor clones.

Germline V gene data show CDR1 as SGHVS and CDR2 as FQNEAQ. The CDR3 is 12 residues long. V was clipped by 3 bases and J by 3 bases, with 4 bases between them. The sample in question was peripheral blood, obtained before any cancer treatment. This chain connects TRBV7-8 to TRBJ2-3; D uncertain. This TCR derives from a female donor aged 60 or older with stage I lung adenocarcinoma. In DNA form, the CDR3 reads TGTGCCAGCAGCTTGGAAACAGATACGCAGTATTTT. Translation gives CASSLETDTQYF.